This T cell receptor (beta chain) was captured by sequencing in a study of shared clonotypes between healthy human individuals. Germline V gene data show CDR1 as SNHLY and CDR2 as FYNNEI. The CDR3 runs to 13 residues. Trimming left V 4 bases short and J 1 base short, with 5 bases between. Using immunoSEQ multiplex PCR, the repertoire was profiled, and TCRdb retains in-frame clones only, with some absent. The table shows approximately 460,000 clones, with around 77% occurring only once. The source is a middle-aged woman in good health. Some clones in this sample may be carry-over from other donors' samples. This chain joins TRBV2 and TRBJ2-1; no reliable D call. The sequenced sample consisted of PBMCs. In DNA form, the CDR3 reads TGTGCCAGCAGTGTAGCTTCCTACAATGAGCAGTTCTTC. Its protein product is CASSVASYNEQFF. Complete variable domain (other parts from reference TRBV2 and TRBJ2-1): EPEVTQTPSHQVTQMGQEVILRCVPISNHLYFYWYRQILGQKVEFLVSFYNNEISEKSEIFDDQFSVERPDGSNFTLKIRSTKLEDSAMYFCASSVASYNEQFFGPGTRLTVL.